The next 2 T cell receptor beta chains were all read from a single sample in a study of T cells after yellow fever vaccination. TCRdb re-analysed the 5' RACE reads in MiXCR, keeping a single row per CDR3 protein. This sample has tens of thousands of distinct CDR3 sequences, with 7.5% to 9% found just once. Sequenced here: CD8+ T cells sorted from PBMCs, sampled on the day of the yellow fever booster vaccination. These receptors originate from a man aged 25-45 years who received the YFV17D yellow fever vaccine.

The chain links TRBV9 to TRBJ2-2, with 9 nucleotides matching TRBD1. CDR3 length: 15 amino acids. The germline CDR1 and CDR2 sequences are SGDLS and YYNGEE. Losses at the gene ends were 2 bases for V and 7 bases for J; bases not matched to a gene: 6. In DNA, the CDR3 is TGTGCCAGCAGCGTCGGGACAGGGCCCGGCGGGGAGCTGTTTTTT. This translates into CASSVGTGPGGELFF.

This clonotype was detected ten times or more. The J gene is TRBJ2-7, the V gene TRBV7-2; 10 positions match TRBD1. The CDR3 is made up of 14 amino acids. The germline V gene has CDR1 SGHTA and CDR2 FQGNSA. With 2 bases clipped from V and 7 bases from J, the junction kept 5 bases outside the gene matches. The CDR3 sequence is CASSLYGTGVEQYF. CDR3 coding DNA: TGTGCCAGCAGCTTATACGGGACAGGGGTTGAGCAGTACTTC. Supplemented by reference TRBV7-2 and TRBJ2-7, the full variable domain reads GAGVSQSPSNKVTEKGKDVELRCDPISGHTALYWYRQSLGQGLEFLIYFQGNSAPDKSGLPSDRFSAERTGGSVSTLTIQRTQQEDSAVYLCASSLYGTGVEQYFGPGTRLTVT.